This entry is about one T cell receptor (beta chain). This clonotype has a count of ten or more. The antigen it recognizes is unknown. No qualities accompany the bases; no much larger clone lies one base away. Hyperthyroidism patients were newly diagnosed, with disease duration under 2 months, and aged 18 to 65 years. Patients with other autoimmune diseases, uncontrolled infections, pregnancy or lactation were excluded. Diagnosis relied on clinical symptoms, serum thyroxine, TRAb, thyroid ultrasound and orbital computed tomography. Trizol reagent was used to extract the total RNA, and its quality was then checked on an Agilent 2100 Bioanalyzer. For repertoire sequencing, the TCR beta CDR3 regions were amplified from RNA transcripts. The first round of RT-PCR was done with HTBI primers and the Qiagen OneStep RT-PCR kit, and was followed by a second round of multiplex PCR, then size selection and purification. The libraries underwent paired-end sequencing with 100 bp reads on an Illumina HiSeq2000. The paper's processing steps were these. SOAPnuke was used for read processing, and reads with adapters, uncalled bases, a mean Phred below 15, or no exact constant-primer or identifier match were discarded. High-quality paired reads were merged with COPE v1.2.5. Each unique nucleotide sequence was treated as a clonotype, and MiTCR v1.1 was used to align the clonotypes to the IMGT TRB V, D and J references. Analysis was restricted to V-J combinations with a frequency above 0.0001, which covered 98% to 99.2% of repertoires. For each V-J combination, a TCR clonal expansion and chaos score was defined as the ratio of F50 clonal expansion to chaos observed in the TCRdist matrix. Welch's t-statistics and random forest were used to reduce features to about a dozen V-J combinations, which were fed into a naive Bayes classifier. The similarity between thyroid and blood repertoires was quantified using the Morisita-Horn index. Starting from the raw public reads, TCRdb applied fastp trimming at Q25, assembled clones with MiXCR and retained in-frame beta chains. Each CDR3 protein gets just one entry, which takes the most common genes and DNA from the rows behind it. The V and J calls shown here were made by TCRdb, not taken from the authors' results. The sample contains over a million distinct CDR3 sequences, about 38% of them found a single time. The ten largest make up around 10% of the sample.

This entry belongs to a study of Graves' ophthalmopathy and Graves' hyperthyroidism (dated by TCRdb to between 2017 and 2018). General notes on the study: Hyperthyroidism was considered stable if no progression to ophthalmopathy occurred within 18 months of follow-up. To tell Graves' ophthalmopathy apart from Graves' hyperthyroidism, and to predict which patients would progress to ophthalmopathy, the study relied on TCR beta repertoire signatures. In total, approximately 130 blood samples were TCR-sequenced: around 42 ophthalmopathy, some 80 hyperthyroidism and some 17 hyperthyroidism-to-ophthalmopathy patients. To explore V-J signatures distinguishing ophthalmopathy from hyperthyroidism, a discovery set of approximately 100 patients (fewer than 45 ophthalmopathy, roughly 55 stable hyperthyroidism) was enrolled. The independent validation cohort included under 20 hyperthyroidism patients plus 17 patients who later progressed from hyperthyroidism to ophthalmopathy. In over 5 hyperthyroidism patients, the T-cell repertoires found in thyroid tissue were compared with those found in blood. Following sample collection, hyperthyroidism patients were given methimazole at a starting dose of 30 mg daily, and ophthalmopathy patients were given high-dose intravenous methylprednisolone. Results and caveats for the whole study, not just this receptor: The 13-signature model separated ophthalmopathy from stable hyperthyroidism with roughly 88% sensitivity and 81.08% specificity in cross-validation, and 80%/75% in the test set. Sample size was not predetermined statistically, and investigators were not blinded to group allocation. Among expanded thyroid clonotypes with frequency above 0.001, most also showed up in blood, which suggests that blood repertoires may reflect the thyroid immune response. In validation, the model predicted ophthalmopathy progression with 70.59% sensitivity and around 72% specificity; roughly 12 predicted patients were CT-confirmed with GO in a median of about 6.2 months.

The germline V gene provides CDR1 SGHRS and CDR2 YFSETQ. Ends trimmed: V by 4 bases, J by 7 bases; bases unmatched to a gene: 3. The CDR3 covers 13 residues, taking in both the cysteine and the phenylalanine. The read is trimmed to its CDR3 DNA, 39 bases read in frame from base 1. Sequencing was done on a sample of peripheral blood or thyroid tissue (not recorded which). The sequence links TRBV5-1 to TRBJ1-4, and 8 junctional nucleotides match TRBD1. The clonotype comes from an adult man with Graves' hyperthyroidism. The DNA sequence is TGCGCCAGCAGCGGAGACAGGGGTGAAAAACTGTTTTTT. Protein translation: CASSGDRGEKLFF.